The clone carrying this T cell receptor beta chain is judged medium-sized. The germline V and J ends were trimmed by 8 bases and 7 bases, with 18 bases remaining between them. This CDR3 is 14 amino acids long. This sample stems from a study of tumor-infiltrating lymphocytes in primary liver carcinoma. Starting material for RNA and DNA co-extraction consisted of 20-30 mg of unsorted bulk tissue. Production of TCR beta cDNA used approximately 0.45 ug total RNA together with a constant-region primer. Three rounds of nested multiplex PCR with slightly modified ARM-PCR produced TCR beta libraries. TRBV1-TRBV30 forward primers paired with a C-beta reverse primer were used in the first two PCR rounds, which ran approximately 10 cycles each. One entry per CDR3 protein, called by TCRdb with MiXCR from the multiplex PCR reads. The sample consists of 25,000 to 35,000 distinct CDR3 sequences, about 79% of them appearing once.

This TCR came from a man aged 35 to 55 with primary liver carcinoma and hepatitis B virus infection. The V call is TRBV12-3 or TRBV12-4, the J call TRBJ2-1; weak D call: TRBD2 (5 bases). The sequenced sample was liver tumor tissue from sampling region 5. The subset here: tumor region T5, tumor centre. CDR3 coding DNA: TGTGCCAGCGGCATCATAGGACTCCCAAATGAGCAGTTCTTC. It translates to CASGIIGLPNEQFF.